A selection of T cell receptor beta chains follows, all from one sample in a study of CXCR3-negative and CXCR3-positive naive CD8 T cells. TCRdb re-called the 5' RACE reads and catalogs CDR3 proteins one per entry, DNA excluded. This repertoire includes some 130,000 distinct CDR3 sequences. The sequencing input was naive CXCR3- CD8+ T cells from blood. These receptor sequences come from a human donor in good health. Some clones in this sample may be carry-over from other donors' samples. Both conserved end residues are part of each CDR3. Some rows mark clone size as missing; the rest say once, few, many or name a class of expanded clone.

.	14	TRBV20-1	TRBJ1-1	CSARDRSEGPEAFF
.	13	TRBV4-2	TRBJ2-1	CASNPTGNNEQFF
.	15	TRBV7-9	TRBJ2-3	CASSSGRQDRDTQYF
.	16	TRBV7-8	TRBJ2-7	CASSAEHGQGNYEQYF
.	13	TRBV29-1	TRBJ2-1	CSVEGNGYNEQFF
medium-sized	16	TRBV11-3	TRBJ2-1	CASSTYSGSGYNEQFF
.	17	TRBV10-3	TRBJ2-5	CAISEVASGGLQETQYF
.	15	TRBV5-1	TRBJ2-1	CASRPNGGEYNEQFF
.	14	TRBV7-8	TRBJ2-7	CASSVAGTTYEQYF
.	11	TRBV2	TRBJ2-1	CASRSRGEQFF
.	13	TRBV3-1	TRBJ2-2	CASSQSNTGELFF
.	17	TRBV24-1	TRBJ2-5	CATSDRRSGSDQETQYF
.	17	TRBV12-5	TRBJ2-1	CASGLVNHQGRFNEQFF
.	19	TRBV3-1	TRBJ2-1	CASSQGYRKSGGSYNEQFF
.	14	TRBV4-3	TRBJ2-5	CASSQDRLEGTQYF
.	14	TRBV7-3	TRBJ1-1	CASSPMASNTEAFF
.	15	TRBV19	TRBJ1-5	CASSIPAYVGQPQHF
.	16	TRBV4-1	TRBJ1-4	CASSQQQGAANEKLFF
.	15	TRBV13	TRBJ1-2	CASSDRQGGTYGYTF
.	15	TRBV11-2	TRBJ2-7	CASSLIGGGASEQYF
.	15	TRBV20-1	TRBJ1-1	CSAQGLKALNTEAFF
.	15	TRBV23-1	TRBJ2-7	CASSHLAGTGVEQYF
.	16	TRBV10-3	TRBJ2-1	CAISESGRGLYNEQFF
.	14	TRBV29-1	TRBJ2-3	CSVEDGHNTDTQYF
.	12	TRBV29-1	TRBJ2-7	CSVVQGSYEQYF
.	15	TRBV28	TRBJ2-7	CASSRPGLGSYEQYF
.	13	TRBV28	TRBJ2-5	CAWGDARQETQYF
.	17	TRBV7-7	TRBJ2-2	CASSRTAGGGNTGELFF
.	16	TRBV4-1	TRBJ2-7	CASSQDRTSRTYEQYF
.	14	TRBV27	TRBJ2-7	CASSFSGSSYEQYF
.	15	TRBV27	TRBJ2-1	CASIKSGRGGREQFF
.	15	TRBV4-1	TRBJ2-1	CASSHSPREVGEQFF
.	14	TRBV9	TRBJ2-5	CASSGTDRAETQYF
.	15	TRBV6-2/TRBV6-3	TRBJ1-5	CASSYSLDSNQPQHF
.	14	TRBV20-1	TRBJ1-4	CSALGQATNEKLFF
.	11	TRBV7-9	TRBJ2-2	CASSLPGELFF
.	16	TRBV6-2/TRBV6-3	TRBJ2-2	CASSYLLDSNTGELFF
.	17	TRBV7-9	TRBJ2-2	CASSLAVGQGNTGELFF
.	19	TRBV4-2	TRBJ2-1	CASSQDPFGGIYPDNEQFF
.	17	TRBV12-3/TRBV12-4	TRBJ2-5	CASSLVSARGGQETQYF
.	16	TRBV5-1	TRBJ2-7	CASSLGGQGPSYEQYF
.	17	TRBV28	TRBJ2-7	CASSPGTSGEHSYEQYF
.	16	TRBV25-1	TRBJ2-2	CASSEPGQGRTGELFF